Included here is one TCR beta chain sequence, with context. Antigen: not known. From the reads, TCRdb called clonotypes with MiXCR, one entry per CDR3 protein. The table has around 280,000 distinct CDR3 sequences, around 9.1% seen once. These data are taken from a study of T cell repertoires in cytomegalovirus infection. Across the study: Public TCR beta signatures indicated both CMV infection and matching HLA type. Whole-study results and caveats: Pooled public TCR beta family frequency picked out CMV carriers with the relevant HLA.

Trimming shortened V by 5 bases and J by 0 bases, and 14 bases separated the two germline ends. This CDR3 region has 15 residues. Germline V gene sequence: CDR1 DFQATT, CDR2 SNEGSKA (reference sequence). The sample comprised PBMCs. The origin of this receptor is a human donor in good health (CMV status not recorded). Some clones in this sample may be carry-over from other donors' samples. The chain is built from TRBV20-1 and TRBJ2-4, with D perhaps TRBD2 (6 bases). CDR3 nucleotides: TGCAGTGCTGGGGAGGTTACAGTAGCCAAAAACATTCAGTACTTC. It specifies CSAGEVTVAKNIQYF.